Reported below is one T cell receptor beta chain. Its antigen is as yet unknown. This entry is derived from a study of HIV-infected patients and healthy controls. Around 530 ng RNA was reverse transcribed with alpha and beta constant-region primers. Each of the alpha and beta chains got its own library through chain-specific third strand synthesis with indices. Ligation attached cDNA to a 5' RACE adapter that carried a random hexamer and SP2 site. The SP2 site served as the priming point for second strand synthesis. TCRdb ran MiXCR on the 5' RACE reads and lists one entry per CDR3 protein. The table lists 17,000 or so distinct CDR3 sequences, over 5% of them singletons. Points from the study as a whole: Untreated HIV+ repertoires had roughly threefold fewer distinct CDR3s and lower Shannon diversity than healthy controls. Healthy controls shared more CDR3 sequences between individuals than HIV-infected patients did.

CDR3 size: 12 residues. Germline values: CDR1 DFQATT, CDR2 SNEGSKA (reference sequence). Trimming shortened V by 3 bases and J by 8 bases, and 12 bases separated the two germline ends. All unsorted peripheral T cells were captured because whole blood was used without fractionation. The clonotype comes from an adult in good health. The V gene is TRBV20-1, the J gene TRBJ2-3; the D is unclear. Sample: blood. The CDR3 spells CSARNIVGTQYF. The CDR3 DNA reads TGCAGTGCTAGGAATATAGTGGGTACGCAGTATTTT.